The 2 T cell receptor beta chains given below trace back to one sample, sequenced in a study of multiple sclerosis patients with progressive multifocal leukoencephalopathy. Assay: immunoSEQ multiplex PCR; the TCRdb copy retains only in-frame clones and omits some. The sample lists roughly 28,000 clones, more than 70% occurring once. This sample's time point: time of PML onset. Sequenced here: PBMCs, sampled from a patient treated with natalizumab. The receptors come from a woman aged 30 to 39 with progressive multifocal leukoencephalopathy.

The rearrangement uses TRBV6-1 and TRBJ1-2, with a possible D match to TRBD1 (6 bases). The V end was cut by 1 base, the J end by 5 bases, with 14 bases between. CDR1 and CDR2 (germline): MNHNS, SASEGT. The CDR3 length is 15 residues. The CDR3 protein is CASSEVGRGEYGYTF. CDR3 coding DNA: TGTGCCAGCAGTGAAGTAGGCAGGGGAGAGTATGGCTACACCTTC.

The CDR3 nucleotides are TGCGCCAGCAGTCTCCTAGGGCATATCGACTACGAGCAGTACTTC. Translation gives CASSLLGHIDYEQYF. The genes are TRBV23-1 and TRBJ2-7; D remains ambiguous. TRBV23-1 is assigned to the ORF class and has an uncertain function. Trimming stripped 4 bases from V and 3 bases from J, with 16 bases between. This CDR3 has 15 residues.